This record covers a single TCR beta chain. Antigen: not known. These data originate in a study of T cell responses to AZD1222 COVID-19 vaccine. General observations from the study: The donors showed a predominance of white British ancestry and of females, with possible underestimation of clonal diversity. Increased Spike-specific TCR breadth and depth were observed after two AZD1222 doses. In the spike-specific TCR repertoire, nearly half reportedly target unmutated variant regions.

The repertoire was sequenced with immunoSEQ multiplex PCR; TCRdb's copy has only in-frame clones and lacks some. The table includes more than 150,000 clones, just under 90% detected once. The CDR3 is 13 residues long. The germline gives CDR1 LNHDA, CDR2 SQIVND (reference sequence). V shed 3 bases, J shed 4 bases, and the junction held 2 bases outside the gene matches. Sequencing used peripheral blood, obtained on day 0 of AZD1222 vaccination. The clonotype originates from an adult in good health. V usage is TRBV19 and J usage is TRBJ1-2; 7 bases line up with TRBD1. The chain's CDR3 is CASSMTGFYGYTF. The CDR3 nucleotides read TGTGCCAGTAGTATGACAGGGTTCTATGGCTACACCTTC.